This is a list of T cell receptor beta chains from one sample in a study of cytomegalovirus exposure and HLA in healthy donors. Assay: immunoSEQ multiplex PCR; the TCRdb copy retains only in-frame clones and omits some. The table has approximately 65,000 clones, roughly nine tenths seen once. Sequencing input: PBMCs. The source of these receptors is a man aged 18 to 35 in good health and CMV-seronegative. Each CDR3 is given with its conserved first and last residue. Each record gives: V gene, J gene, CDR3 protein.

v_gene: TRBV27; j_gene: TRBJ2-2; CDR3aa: CASSLQLAANTGELFF
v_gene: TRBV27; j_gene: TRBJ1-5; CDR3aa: CASSLGGTENQPQHF
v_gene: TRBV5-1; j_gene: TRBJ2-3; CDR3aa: CASSTGGTIDNTQYF
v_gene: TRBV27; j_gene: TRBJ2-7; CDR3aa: CASSLGELYEQYF
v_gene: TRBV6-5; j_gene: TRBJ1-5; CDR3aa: CASSSGQGTGHQPQHF
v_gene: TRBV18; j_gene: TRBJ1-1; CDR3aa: CASSPLLGTGDLNTEAFF
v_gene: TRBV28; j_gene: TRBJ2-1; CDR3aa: CASSFKGTSPFF
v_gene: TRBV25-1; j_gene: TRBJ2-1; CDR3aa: CASGDRGTYNEQFF
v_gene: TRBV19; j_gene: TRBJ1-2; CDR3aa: CASIETGRGANYGYTF
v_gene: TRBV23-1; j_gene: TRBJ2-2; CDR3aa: CASRRTTGTGGTGELFF
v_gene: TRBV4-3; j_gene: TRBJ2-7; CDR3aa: CASSQGRVQTNEQYF
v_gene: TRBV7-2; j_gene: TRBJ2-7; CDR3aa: CASGRGPSLYEQYF
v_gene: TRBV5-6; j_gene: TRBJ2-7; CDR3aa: CASSGDRGDHEQYF
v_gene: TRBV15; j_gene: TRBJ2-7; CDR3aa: CATSEAGPTYEQYF
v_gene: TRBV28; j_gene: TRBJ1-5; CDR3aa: CASSLLGEGGHF
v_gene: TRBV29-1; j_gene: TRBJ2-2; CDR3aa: CSPRLAGGPGGETGELFF
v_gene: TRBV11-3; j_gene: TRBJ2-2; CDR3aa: CASSLSAELAFTGELFF
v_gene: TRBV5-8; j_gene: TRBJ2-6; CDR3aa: CASSLGRVPGANVLTF
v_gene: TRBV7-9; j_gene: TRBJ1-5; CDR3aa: CASSYEGGGQPQHF
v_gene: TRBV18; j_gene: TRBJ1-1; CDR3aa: CASSRQGGNTEAFF
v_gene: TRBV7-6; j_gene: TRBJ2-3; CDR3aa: CASSQNLAGLADTQYF
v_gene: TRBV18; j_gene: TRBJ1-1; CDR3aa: CASSPDQGYTEAFF
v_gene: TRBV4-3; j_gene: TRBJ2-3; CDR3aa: CASSQEWRETDTQYF
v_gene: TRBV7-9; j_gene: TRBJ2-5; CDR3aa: CASSLVSGQGGQTQYF
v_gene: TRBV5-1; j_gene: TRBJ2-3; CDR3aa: CASSYSDSSTDTQYF
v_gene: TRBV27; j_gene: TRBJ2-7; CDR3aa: CASSLLRARAGGLSYEQYF
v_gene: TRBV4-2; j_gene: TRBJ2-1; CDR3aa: CASSQAGQGSYNEQFF
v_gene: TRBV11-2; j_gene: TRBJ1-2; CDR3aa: CASSTTDRGGSKGYTF
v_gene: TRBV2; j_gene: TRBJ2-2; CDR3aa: CASRLSPRSGELFF
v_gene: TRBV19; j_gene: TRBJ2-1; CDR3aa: CASSILAGASYNEQFF
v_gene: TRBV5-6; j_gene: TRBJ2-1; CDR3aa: CASSFITGSYNEQFF
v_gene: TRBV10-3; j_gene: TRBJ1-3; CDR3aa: CAISPQASGNTIYF
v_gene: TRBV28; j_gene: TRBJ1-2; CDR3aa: CASSLKGAGNGYTF
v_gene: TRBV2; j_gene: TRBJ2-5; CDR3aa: CASGAGGTGWQTQYF
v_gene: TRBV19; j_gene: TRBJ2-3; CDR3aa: CASSNYRDSGTDTQYF
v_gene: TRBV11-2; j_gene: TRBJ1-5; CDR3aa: CASSQFATGSGTNQPQHF
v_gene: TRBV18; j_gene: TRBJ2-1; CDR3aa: CASSPEAGGDLFEQFF
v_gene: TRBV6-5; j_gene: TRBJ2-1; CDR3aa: CASSSQGTGGNEQFF
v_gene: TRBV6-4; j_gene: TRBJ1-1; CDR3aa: CASSDRAGQNTEAFF
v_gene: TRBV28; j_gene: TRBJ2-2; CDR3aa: CASSDLAGEDTGELFF
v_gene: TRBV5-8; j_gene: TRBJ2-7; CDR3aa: CASSFGTGGRLLYEQYF
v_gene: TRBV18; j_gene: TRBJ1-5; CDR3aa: CASSRGGYSNQPQHF
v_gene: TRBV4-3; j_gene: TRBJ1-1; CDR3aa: CASSQDSPTTLGDTEAFF
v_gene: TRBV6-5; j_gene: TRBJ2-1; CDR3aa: CASSATGGYYNEQFF
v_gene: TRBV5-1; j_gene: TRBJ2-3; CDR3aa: CASSRDPGVDTQYF
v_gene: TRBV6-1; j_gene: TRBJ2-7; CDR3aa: CASSPGHQQYF
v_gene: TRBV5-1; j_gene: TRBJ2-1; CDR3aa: CASSFKISGNEQFF
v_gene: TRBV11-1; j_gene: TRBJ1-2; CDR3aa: CASSRPGNRDYGYTF
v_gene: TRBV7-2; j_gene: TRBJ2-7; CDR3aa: CASSLSGRGDEQYF
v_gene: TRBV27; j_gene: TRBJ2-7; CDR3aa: CASKGQYLYEQYF
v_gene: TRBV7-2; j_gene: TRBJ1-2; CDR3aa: CASSLKGRLLNYGYTF
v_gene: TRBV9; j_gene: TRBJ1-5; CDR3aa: CASSVGAGDQPQHF
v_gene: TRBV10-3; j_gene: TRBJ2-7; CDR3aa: CAISESLREKPYYEQYF